This TCR beta chain came from a study of human T cells and chemical hapten exposure (dated by TCRdb to about 2021). In the study overall: For sensitization, 2% DPC in acetone was applied to a 2 cm by 2 cm area of upper inner arm skin. Patient blood was sampled pre-sensitization (week 0) and at 2, 6 and about 24 weeks after DPC sensitization. Throughout the roughly 24-week study period, patients were also given weekly therapeutic DPC doses on the scalp. The patient cohort, mostly female, included alopecia areata with under or over 50% scalp involvement, alopecia totalis and alopecia universalis. In alopecia patients, the study followed how the peripheral blood TCR repertoire changed in vivo over primary and secondary sensitization to diphenylcyclopropenone (DPC), a hapten. Patch testing was done on the upper back using Finn chambers containing 0.01% DPC, and results were scored after 6 days according to International Contact Dermatitis Research Group standards. For TCR sequencing, blood came from twenty-nine alopecia patients at anywhere from one to four time points (pre-sensitization, 2, 6 and 24 weeks). Libraries were pooled for sequencing, and per-sample TCR yields varied mainly because of small differences in library volumes within the pool.

Read against the paper, the sample's time point label means: pre-sensitization, week 0. Sample treatment or condition, as interpreted from the label and publication: therapeutic diphenylcyclopropenone sensitization with weekly scalp DPC. At each patch-test visit, blood was drawn before the patch test was applied. Patients were considered eligible if aged 18 to 70, diagnosed with alopecia and deemed suitable for DPC therapy, and patients were excluded if pregnant. Unfractionated whole blood was collected in Tempus Blood RNA tubes, and total RNA was extracted from that blood. CDR1 MNHEY and CDR2 SVGEGT are derived from the germline V gene. Its CDR3 holds 12 amino acids, cysteine through phenylalanine. The kept DNA is CDR3 alone, 36 bases in frame from the first base. V was cut back by 2 bases and J by 7 bases, leaving a gap of 8 bases between them. Library preparation was by RACE. Instrument on record: NextSeq 500. During library preparation, unique molecular identifiers were attached to individual cDNA molecules so that TCRs could be counted quantitatively and reproducibly. Both TCR alpha and TCR beta chains were sequenced from each blood RNA sample. Regarding the original processing steps: The median number of TCRs per sample was around 96,000, ranging from 23,224 to 690,600. V, J and CDR3 annotation of the TCR reads was carried out using the Decombinator software suite. To make PS versus PT1 abundance plots, every sample was subsampled to the same number of TCRs (28,000). Expanded TCRs were defined as absent before sensitization and observed at least eight times at the 2-week time point. TCRdb reprocessed the public reads (quality trimming at Q25 with fastp, clone calling with MiXCR) and kept in-frame beta chains. For every CDR3 protein sequence, its rows merge into one entry that carries the most common genes and DNA. The V and J calls follow TCRdb's processing rather than the paper's. The sample profile shows under 400,000 distinct CDR3 sequences; about 5.1% of them were found once. The ten largest clones represent 2.5% to 3% of the sample.

Study-wide conclusions, independent of this receptor: No change with DPC sensitization was found in the number of TCRs above 1 in 1000 frequency, and no evidence of global repertoire structure alterations was found. Because every patient had alopecia, a presumed autoimmune disease, the patients' immune response might differ from that of healthy individuals. Patch test score was positively correlated with the number of PT1 expanded TCRs, with significance at thresholds 8, 16 and 32 but not at 4. Expanded TCRs formed significantly more large CDR3 similarity clusters than pre-sensitization or healthy control sets, consistent with antigen-driven responses. After repeated subsampling, the strength of the expansion versus patch-test correlation and the threshold at which it became significant changed.

This clonotype was picked up a small number of times. No cognate antigen has been identified for it. No base quality values were provided; no much bigger clone lies one nucleotide off. This TCR derives from a woman in her fifties or sixties with alopecia areata. Some clones in this sample may be carry-over from other donors' samples. Sample: whole blood, taken in connection with sensitization to the hapten diphenylcyclopropenone (DPC). The V and J genes are TRBV6-2 or TRBV6-3 and TRBJ2-5; confidence is insufficient to name the D gene. CDR3 region: CASSYGEGTQYF. The DNA sequence reads TGTGCCAGCAGTTACGGGGAAGGGACCCAGTACTTC.